The sequence of this T cell receptor (beta chain) was determined in a study of cytomegalovirus exposure and HLA in healthy donors. Study as a whole: Sequencing of roughly 180 million T cells in an earlier analysis found approximately 120 million unique TCR beta sequences. The study's findings and limits: Among immune exposure information, only CMV serostatus was available.

60 Vbeta and 13 Jbeta primers were used in PCR. TCRdb's table, derived via immunoSEQ multiplex PCR, lists solely in-frame clones and lacks some. This table holds 130,000 or so clones, 7% to 9.5% found once. On this clone itself: The target antigen is unknown.

The CDR3 sequence is 16 residues long. CDR1 and CDR2 from the germline V gene are SEHNR and FQNEAQ (reference sequence). After removal of 7 bases from V and 5 bases from J, the junction contained 12 bases not matched to a gene. The receptor's source is a woman in her thirties or forties in good health and CMV-seropositive. The sample taken for sequencing was PBMCs. V gene TRBV7-9 combines with J gene TRBJ2-2, with TRBD1 identical over 8 bases. This CDR3 reads CASTRLGQGPTGELFF. The CDR3 nucleotides read TGTGCCAGCACTCGACTCGGACAGGGACCAACCGGGGAGCTGTTTTTT.